A selection of T cell receptor beta chains follows, all from one sample in a study of shared clonotypes between healthy human individuals. The method was immunoSEQ multiplex PCR; TCRdb's version includes in-frame clones alone and lacks a portion of them. The sample lists some 740,000 clones; about 92% were seen once. Sequencing was carried out using naive CD8+ T cells sorted from blood. The receptors here all came from a man between 25 and 39 years old in good health. Both conserved end residues are part of each CDR3. A D gene is named only where the DNA matches it firmly. Rows may omit the clone size; those that give it use once, few, many or a size class.

clone_size d_call j_call v_call cdr3_nt cdr3_aa
. . TRBJ1-5 TRBV4-1 TGCGCCAGCAGCCAAGGGGGGGCACAACAGCCCCAGCATTTT CASSQGGAQQPQHF
. . TRBJ2-7 TRBV15 TGTGCCACCAGCTTACAGGAGGGAGCCTACGAGCAGTACTTC CATSLQEGAYEQYF
. . TRBJ2-2 TRBV5-6 TGTGCCAGCACCATAAACCAGCGCCCCTCAGGGGAGCTGTTTTTT CASTINQRPSGELFF
. . TRBJ2-3 TRBV19 TGTGCCAGTAGTATAGTCGCAGATACGCAGTATTTT CASSIVADTQYF
. . TRBJ2-7 TRBV4-1 TGCGCCAGCAGCCAAGTAAGCCAGGGCTACGAGCAGTACTTC CASSQVSQGYEQYF
. . TRBJ2-1 TRBV27 TGTGCCAGCAGTCGAACCGAGTACAATGAGCAGTTCTTC CASSRTEYNEQFF
. TRBD1 TRBJ2-2 TRBV5-6 TGTGCCAGCAGCTCAGGGGGCGCCGGGGAGCTGTTTTTT CASSSGGAGELFF
many TRBD2 TRBJ2-1 TRBV6-4 TGTGCCAGCAGTGACACTAGCGGGAGTTACAATGAGCAGTTCTTC CASSDTSGSYNEQFF
. TRBD1 TRBJ2-1 TRBV16 TGTGCCAGCAGCCAATCACCTTCAGGGGGCAGCGACGTTGAGCAGTTCTTC CASSQSPSGGSDVEQFF
. . TRBJ2-1 TRBV5-4 TGTGCCAGCAGCTTGAAGGCTAATGAGCAGTTCTTC CASSLKANEQFF
. . TRBJ2-2 TRBV4-1 TGCGCCAGCAGCCAAGATGGAATGGGGGCCTTTACCGGGGAGCTGTTTTTT CASSQDGMGAFTGELFF
. TRBD1 TRBJ2-5 TRBV2 TGTGCCAGCTTCTCCCGGGACAGGGGAGAGACCCAGTACTTC CASFSRDRGETQYF
. . TRBJ2-7 TRBV4-1 TGCGCCAGCAGCCAAGATTCCTACGAGCAGTACTTC CASSQDSYEQYF
many . TRBJ2-7 TRBV7-9 TGTGCCAGCAGCTCCTCTATCGGGGTCTCCTACGAGCAGTACTTC CASSSSIGVSYEQYF
. TRBD2 TRBJ2-7 TRBV28 TGTGCCACGACAGTTGTACGAGGGCTAGCGGGAACCGAGCAGTACTTC CATTVVRGLAGTEQYF
. . TRBJ2-3 TRBV18 TGTGCCAGCTCAGACACAGATACGCAGTATTTT CASSDTDTQYF
. . TRBJ2-1 TRBV4-1 TGCGCCAGCAGCCAAGAAGACGGGACCGCAGGTGGTGAGCAGTTCTTC CASSQEDGTAGGEQFF
. . TRBJ2-7 TRBV5-6 TGTGCCAGCAGCCTCGGACTCGACTCCTACGAGCAGTACTTC CASSLGLDSYEQYF
. . TRBJ2-1 TRBV7-9 TGTGCCAGCAGCTTAACGTCTGGGAACTACAATGAGCAGTTCTTC CASSLTSGNYNEQFF
once TRBD2 TRBJ2-3 TRBV7-8 TGTGCCAGCAGCGAACTAGCGCAGACTAGCACAGATACGCAGTATTTT CASSELAQTSTDTQYF
. . TRBJ2-3 TRBV6-1 TGTGCCAGCAGTGGTTCGGAGGGGCCCGCAGATACGCAGTATTTT CASSGSEGPADTQYF
once . TRBJ2-7 TRBV27 TGTGCCAGCAGCCTAGTGGGTTTTGGAGACTACGAGCAGTACTTC CASSLVGFGDYEQYF